This T cell receptor (beta chain) was identified in a study of blood T cell repertoires in COVID-19. In the study overall: PBMCs, B-cell-depleted T cells, or T cells were the source of the cDNA or gDNA that made up the material.

In the authors' workflow: Estimation of nucleated cell counts relied on the amplification of reference gene primers. Data came from immunoSEQ multiplex PCR; TCRdb stores just in-frame clones and leaves some out. V and J calls and clone size are those listed in that table; D and trimming were worked out from the DNA. The table lists 300,000 to 400,000 clones, around 85% of them singletons. This clone has ten or more counts. Trimming took off 5 bases at V and 3 bases at J, with 5 bases between the two ends. The CDR3 is 11 residues long. Germline loops: CDR1 MDHEN, CDR2 SYDVKM. This study enrolled people aged roughly 18 to 90 from about 24 US geographic areas. Clinical history as reported by participants underpinned cohort assignment.

This TCR was sampled from a woman younger than 45 who had been exposed to COVID-19. Sequenced input: PBMCs or T cells enriched from blood (not recorded which). The rearrangement uses TRBV28 and TRBJ2-7; no clear D gene. This CDR3 is CASSHYYEQYF. CDR3 sequence (DNA): TGTGCCAGCAGTCACTACTACGAGCAGTACTTC.